The present T cell receptor beta chain was sequenced within a study of T-cell memory formation after mild COVID-19 (dated by TCRdb to the early 2020s). Context from the whole study: Most TCR sequence clusters were specific to one of the two donors. The cohort was made up of two young adult volunteers, one female and one male, who were previously healthy. T-cell clones expanding and contracting after mild COVID-19 in a couple of donors were tracked by longitudinal TCRalpha and TCRbeta repertoire sequencing.

Study-wide conclusions, independent of this receptor: Contracting CD4+ clones were located mainly in the CM and EM memory subsets, whereas CD8+ clones were found to be enriched in EMRA. Clones contracting from day 15 to 85 had balanced CD4/CD8 phenotypes, while a second wave expanding from day 15 to 37 was biased towards CD4+. Only two mild cases were covered in the study, and larger cohorts including severe cases with pre-infection samples were considered necessary. Some responding clones were detected in pre-infection memory, suggesting pre-existing cross-reactive memory T cells joined the SARS-CoV-2 response. SARS-CoV-2 specificity was not confirmed for the second-wave clones peaking on day 37.

Ficoll-Paque density gradient centrifugation was the method used to isolate PBMCs. Sequenced on an Illumina NovaSeq 6000. Using 5'RACE with constant-segment primers, TCRalpha and TCRbeta cDNA libraries were constructed, with sample barcodes and unique molecular identifiers added in the process. RNA was extracted from every sample with Trizol reagent. Libraries were amplified in two PCR steps, with a second sample barcode and Illumina TruSeq adapters added in the second step. The libraries were sequenced on an Illumina NovaSeq using 2 x 150 bp paired-end reads. The paper's processing steps were these. With migec v1.2.7, reads were demultiplexed and then collapsed into UMI-guided consensus sequences. With mixcr v2.1.11, UMI consensuses were aligned to TRA and TRB V and J templates and assembled into clonotypes. Clonotypes were classified as expanded or contracted when called significant by both edgeR and NoisET, with noise models trained on biological replicates. For edgeR calls, a false discovery rate-adjusted p below 0.01 and a log2 fold-change threshold of 1 were applied. As an exploratory analysis of dynamics, PCA with hierarchical clustering was applied to max-normalized trajectories of the 1000 most abundant clonotypes. Separately sequenced CD4+ and CD8+ repertoires were used to assign a CD4 or CD8 phenotype to each responding clone. TCRdb reprocessed the public reads (quality trimming at Q25 with fastp, clone calling with MiXCR) and kept in-frame beta chains. Every distinct CDR3 protein forms one entry, paired with its most common genes and DNA. TCRdb, not the original authors, processed these V and J calls. The sample table shows 450,000 or so distinct CDR3 sequences, and approximately 23% are seen once. Clones ranked in the top ten supply approximately 13% of the sample.

This clonotype has only a few counts. Its antigen target is currently unknown. Per-nucleotide qualities are absent, and no much larger clonotype sits a single base away. CDR1 and CDR2 were assigned from the germline V gene as MDHEN and SYDVKM. Measured from the cysteine to the phenylalanine, the CDR3 is 12 residues long. CDR3 DNA only is kept here, 36 bases in frame from base 1. V drops 2 bases and J drops 4 bases, leaving 5 bases in between. The chain is made from TRBV28 and TRBJ1-2; no D gene can be assigned with confidence. The specimen was PBMCs or a T cell subset sorted from them (not recorded which). The sequence was collected from an adult woman who had mild COVID-19 (a few samples of this study predate the infection). The sample titles of this study are shuffled in the database, so cell type and time point are left out; the donor was told from shared clones. The CDR3 region has the sequence CASSLALYGYTF. The DNA reads TGTGCCAGCAGTTTAGCCCTCTATGGCTACACCTTC.